This T cell receptor beta chain was obtained from a study of shared clonotypes between healthy human individuals (dated by TCRdb to 2020 to 2022). Regarding the research as a whole: Three men and two women, aged 18 to 49 years, made up the cohort. Different laboratories and diverse techniques were used to prepare libraries and sequence TCR repertoires, to increase sequencing depth and limit assay-specific biases. Blood TCR repertoires of about 5 healthy adults were deeply sequenced to estimate repertoire size and the extent of clonotype sharing between individuals. Between about 0.9 and 8.9 billion PBMCs per donor were obtained by leukapheresis. For each donor, three plates each were used for CD4 naive and CD4 memory, two plates were used for CD8 naive, and one plate was used for CD8 memory.

Healthy HIV-negative adults with no recently reported acute infections or vaccinations were included as donors. Only Caucasian adults living in Nashville, Tennessee, USA were represented among the donors. CD8 memory samples combined magnetically selected CD45RO+ cells with CCR7-negative CD45RA+ effector memory (TemRA) cells. After blood collection by leukapheresis, PBMCs were isolated using Ficoll-Histopaque density gradient centrifugation and then cryopreserved in the vapor phase of liquid nitrogen. Purity and quantity of every magnetically sorted T cell population were checked by analytical flow cytometry. Genomic DNA was isolated from every sorted fraction and measured by UV absorbance on a Nanodrop 2000c. TCR CDR3 regions were amplified from genomic DNA by multiplex PCR using the deep immunoSEQ assay. Genomic DNA extracted from each cell subset was distributed evenly over all wells of several immunoSEQ 96-well plates, and each plate served as one replicate. For sorted subsets, each replicate PCR was loaded with around 200 ng genomic DNA, equivalent to about 30,000 T cell genomes. Purified libraries were quantified with a Qubit 3.0 fluorometer, sized on a Bioanalyzer 2100, and re-quantified with the KAPA Library Quantification kit. Every immunoSEQ 96-well plate was sequenced on a dedicated single-read 150-cycle Illumina NextSeq 550 flow cell. On the study's bioinformatics: Because the immunoSEQ output held only junctional sequences and lacked quality scores, the filtering could not match the filtering applied to full-length reads. Sequences were annotated with PyIR, a Python wrapper for IgBLAST v1.9, and V/J genes and CDR3 were assigned using IMGT germline references. Any read was removed if the V/J assignment was weak (E-value above 1e-6), the CDR3 was missing, or the read contained stop codons, out-of-frame junctions, or ambiguous translated residues. V3J clonotypes were defined as sequences sharing the same inferred V gene, J gene, and CDR3 amino acid sequence. Percentage overlap between repertoires was calculated by dividing the number of shared unique clonotypes by the size of the smaller repertoire. RTK rarefaction, the Chao1 estimator, and Recon v2.1 estimates of unobserved clonotypes were used to assess repertoire richness. For all TCRbeta clonotypes obtained by the gDNA method from several donors, generation probabilities were computed with OLGA. TCRdb mirrors the immuneACCESS table, restricted to in-frame sequences. Some clones are absent from its copies; in checked studies, under half trace to an unresolved V gene, and the reason for the others is unknown. V and J calls and clone size are as listed in that table; D and trimming were resolved from the DNA. For this sample the table gives around 370,000 clones, of which 95% to 97% were detected only once. The top ten constitute around 0.3% of the sample.

CDR1 and CDR2 are read off the germline V gene (reference sequence) as MNHEY and SMNVEV. The cysteine opens and the phenylalanine closes a CDR3 of 14 amino acids. Only the CDR3 portion is preserved as DNA: 42 bases, with reading frame beginning at the first base. V gives up 3 bases and J gives up 0 bases, and the segment between their germline ends measures 6 bases. Concerning this clone itself: Its cognate antigen has yet to be identified. No per-base quality is available; no much larger clone lies one base away.

Summary of the overall study and its limitations: Incomplete sequencing was indicated by rarefaction of sorted-subset datasets, despite the large sequencing depth. Clonotypes shared by all four sorted-subset donors showed higher generation probabilities than non-shared clonotypes. Based on pairwise subsampling, the degree of clonotype sharing among donors was expected to be affected by sequencing depth. Because the study included only a small number of donors, the genetic and exposure-history diversity represented was limited. Approximately 5% of naive CD4, around 4% of naive CD8, approximately 2.2% of memory CD4, and 0.4% of memory CD8 clonotypes were shared across several donors. Larger estimated clonotype richness was generally found for naive subsets than for memory subsets. Sampling was limited to blood, and TCR repertoires in tissue likely differ from TCR repertoires in blood.

The sequence joins TRBV27 to TRBJ2-1, with TRBD2 perhaps the D gene, on 5 matching bases. The source is a man younger than 40 in good health. Sequences were obtained from memory CD8+ T cells sorted from blood. The meaning of the sample's cell subset or site label: CD45RO+ cells pooled with CCR7-negative TemRA cells. The CDR3 reads CASSFGISYNEQFF. At the DNA level, the sequence is TGTGCCAGCAGTTTCGGGATCTCCTACAATGAGCAGTTCTTC.